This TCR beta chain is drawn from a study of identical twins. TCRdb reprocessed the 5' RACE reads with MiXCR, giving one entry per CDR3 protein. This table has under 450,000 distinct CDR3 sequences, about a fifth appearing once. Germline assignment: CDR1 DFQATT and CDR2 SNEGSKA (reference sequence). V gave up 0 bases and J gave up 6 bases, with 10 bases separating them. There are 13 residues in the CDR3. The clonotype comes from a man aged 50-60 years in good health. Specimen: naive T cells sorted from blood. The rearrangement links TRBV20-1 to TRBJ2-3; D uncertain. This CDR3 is CSARDPRTDTQYF. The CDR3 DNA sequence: TGCAGTGCTAGAGATCCCAGAACGGATACGCAGTATTTT.